This entry lists 8 T cell receptor beta chains sequenced from one sample in a study of shared T cell receptors in the human thymus. The repertoire was sequenced with immunoSEQ multiplex PCR; TCRdb's copy has only in-frame clones and lacks some. The sample lists some 720,000 clones; 70% to 90% were seen once. This same sample was also taken into another study, of human thymus T cells.

The specimen sequenced was thymocytes. Receptor source: a boy in the first two years of life with a congenital heart defect.

V is TRBV5-6 and J is TRBJ1-3; D unresolved. The CDR3 runs 17 residues. Germline V gene data show CDR1 as SGHDT and CDR2 as YYEEEE. Trimming pared 4 bases from V and 0 bases from J, leaving 17 bases between. The CDR3 DNA reads as TGTGCCAGCAGCCTGAACAGAGAACCGTACTCTGGAAACACCATATATTTT. This gives the protein CASSLNREPYSGNTIYF. Combining the CDR3 with reference TRBV5-6 and TRBJ1-3 gives the whole variable domain DAGVTQSPTHLIKTRGQQVTLRCSPKSGHDTVSWYQQALGQGPQFIFQYYEEEERQRGNFPDRFSGHQFPNYSSELNVNALLLGDSALYLCASSLNREPYSGNTIYFGEGSWLTVV.

The gene calls are TRBV30 and TRBJ2-1, with D tentatively TRBD2 (5 bases). Between the trimmed V and J ends, which lost 1 base and 4 bases, there was a span of 8 bases. The V gene's germline CDR1 is GTSNPN and CDR2 SVGIG (reference sequence). The CDR3 is 13 residues long. The CDR3: CAWSASRYNEQFF. DNA of the CDR3: TGTGCCTGGAGTGCTAGCAGGTACAATGAGCAGTTCTTC.

The rearrangement uses TRBV5-6 and TRBJ1-2, with 8 bases that match TRBD1. The CDR3 is 15 residues long. CDR1 is SGHDT and CDR2 is YYEEEE in the germline V gene. V trimming: 3 bases; J trimming: 4 bases; junction bases outside the gene matches: 8. CDR3 nucleotides: TGTGCCAGCAGCTACGGGGGACAGGAGGTCTATGGCTACACCTTC. Its protein is CASSYGGQEVYGYTF.

J is TRBJ2-7 and V is TRBV1; whether TRBD1, the table's D call, matches the DNA was not checked. TRBV1 is tagged as a pseudogene. The CDR3 is 16 amino acids. The CDR3: CTSSLARQGHPYEQYF. The CDR3 bases are TGCACCAGCAGCCTTGCTCGACAGGGCCATCCCTACGAGCAGTACTTC.

The chain links TRBV6-5 to TRBJ1-1, with TRBD1 matching over 11 bases. The CDR3 has 16 amino acids. Trimming removed 4 bases from V and 7 bases from J; junction bases left unmatched: 11. Germline assignment: CDR1 MNHEY and CDR2 SVGAGI. CDR3 bases: TGTGCCAGCAGTTCCCCCCGGACAGGGGGCAAGGATGAAGCTTTCTTT. Translation gives CASSSPRTGGKDEAFF.

The rearrangement uses TRBV19 and TRBJ2-5, with 7 bases aligning to TRBD1. The germline CDR1 and CDR2 sequences are LNHDA and SQIVND (reference sequence). The CDR3 has 15 residues. The ends lost 5 bases at V and 4 bases at J; junction bases unmatched: 10. Here the CDR3 DNA reads TGTGCCAGTAGTCTCCACAGGGGCCGGGGAGAGACCCAGTACTTC. Translation gives CASSLHRGRGETQYF.

The chain carries TRBV6-5 and TRBJ1-2, with 9 bases identical to TRBD1. The CDR3 has 14 residues. Losses at the gene ends were 7 bases for V and 8 bases for J; bases not matched to a gene: 11. Germline-derived CDR1 and CDR2 are MNHEY and SVGAGI. The CDR3 loop is CASTLGGDRAGYTF. DNA of the CDR3: TGTGCCAGCACCCTGGGGGGGGACAGGGCGGGCTACACCTTC.

The genes are TRBV6-5 and TRBJ2-2, with no clear D. V lost 4 bases to trimming and J lost 0 bases, with 6 bases between them. Germline loops: CDR1 MNHEY, CDR2 SVGAGI. This CDR3 spans 14 amino acids. Here the CDR3 reads CASSSGPNTGELFF. The CDR3 DNA follows: TGTGCCAGCAGTTCTGGGCCGAACACCGGGGAGCTGTTTTTT.